The 25 T cell receptor beta chains listed next were all sequenced from one sample in a study of blood T cell repertoires in COVID-19. Profiled with immunoSEQ multiplex PCR; TCRdb holds only in-frame clones, not every one. The sample consists of approximately 88,000 clones, about 83% of them appearing once. Material: peripheral blood. All receptors derive from a woman between 70 and 85 years old with acute or convalescent COVID-19.

Here the CDR3 reads CASSFGGSSYEQYV. The CDR3 DNA is TGTGCCAGCAGTTTCGGAGGGAGCTCCTACGAGCAGTACGTC. The genes are TRBV6-6 and TRBJ2-7; possibly TRBD2 for D (6 bases). Looked up from germline, CDR1 is MNHNY and CDR2 is SVGAGI (reference sequence). CDR3 length equals 14 residues. Trimming removed 4 bases at V and 0 bases at J, with 10 bases between.

The chain has TRBV28 and TRBJ1-5, with 8 bases identical to TRBD1. The germline gives CDR1 MDHEN, CDR2 SYDVKM. This CDR3 comprises 15 residues. J lost 5 bases, V lost 2 bases, and 5 bases had no gene match. CDR3 sequence (DNA): TGTGCCAGCAGTTTACCGTCGACAGGGGATCAGCCCCAGCATTTT. This sequence encodes CASSLPSTGDQPQHF. Together with reference TRBV28 and TRBJ1-5, the CDR3 gives the full variable domain: DVKVTQSSRYLVKRTGEKVFLECVQDMDHENMFWYRQDPGLGLRLIYFSYDVKMKEKGDIPEGYSVSREKKERFSLILESASTNQTSMYLCASSLPSTGDQPQHFGDGTRLSIL.

The rearrangement links TRBV23-1 to TRBJ1-1; no definite D call. TRBV23-1 is an ORF for which the function is uncertain. Deletions cut 0 bases from V and 5 bases from J, with 19 bases between. The CDR3 contains 17 residues. CDR3 DNA sequence: TGCGCCAGCAGTCAATCCGCGGCGGCGGCACGTCGGACTGAAGCTTTCTTT. Encoded protein: CASSQSAAAARRTEAFF.

The chain employs TRBV27 and TRBJ2-2, with 8 bases that match TRBD1. The CDR3 contains 12 residues. Germline loops: CDR1 MNHEY, CDR2 SMNVEV (reference sequence). Unmatched junction bases numbered 0, after V lost 5 bases and J lost 7 bases. The CDR3 loop is CASSDRGGELFF. The CDR3 nucleotides read TGTGCCAGCAGTGACAGGGGCGGGGAGCTGTTTTTT.

This chain uses TRBV15 with TRBJ2-5, with 10 positions matching TRBD1. CDR1 LNHNV and CDR2 YYDKDF come from the germline V gene (reference sequence). This CDR3 is 16 amino acids long. V was pared by 4 bases and J by 4 bases, with 9 bases of the junction left unmatched. The DNA of the CDR3 is TGTGCCACCAGCATACGCGGGACAGGGGTTGGAGAGACCCAGTACTTC. This codes for CATSIRGTGVGETQYF.

The chain links TRBV6-5 to TRBJ1-5; tentatively, D is TRBD1 (5 bases). The V and J ends lost 0 bases and 2 bases respectively, with 8 bases between them. Germline V gene lookup returns CDR1 MNHEY and CDR2 SVGAGI. This CDR3 is built from 15 residues. The CDR3, as DNA: TGTGCCAGCAGTTACTCGGGGCCGGGCAATCAGCCCCAGCATTTT. Its translation: CASSYSGPGNQPQHF.

This chain joins TRBV27 and TRBJ1-4; 7 positions match TRBD1. Germline loops: CDR1 MNHEY, CDR2 SMNVEV (reference sequence). With 6 bases clipped from V and 10 bases from J, the junction kept 14 bases outside the gene matches. There are 15 residues in the CDR3. The CDR3 loop is CASSPRDRVVVKLFF. CDR3 bases: TGTGCCAGCAGCCCTCGAGACAGGGTGGTTGTAAAACTGTTTTTT.

V gene TRBV19 combines with J gene TRBJ2-1; 7 bases agree with TRBD2. J gave up 4 bases and V 3 bases, and 9 bases lay outside the gene matches. Germline CDR1 LNHDA, CDR2 SQIVND (reference sequence). CDR3 size: 16 residues. The CDR3 nucleotides are TGTGCCAGTAGTATTCGAGGCGGGGGTAGTTACAATGAGCAGTTCTTC. It specifies CASSIRGGGSYNEQFF.

The chain has TRBV4-3 and TRBJ2-1; 9 nucleotides align to TRBD2. The length of the CDR3 is 15 residues. The junction had 2 bases not matched to a gene; V was cut back by 1 base and J by 4 bases. Germline CDR1 is LGHNA and CDR2 is YSLEER. The CDR3: CASSQATSGYNEQFF. The CDR3 coding sequence is TGCGCCAGCAGCCAAGCGACTAGCGGTTACAATGAGCAGTTCTTC.

The V gene is TRBV28, the J gene TRBJ2-2, with D maybe TRBD2 (6 bases). Germline loops: CDR1 MDHEN, CDR2 SYDVKM. The CDR3 is 14 amino acids. The V and J ends lost 8 bases and 6 bases respectively, with 16 bases between them. The DNA for the CDR3 is TGTGCCAGCTTCTCGGGCAGGGAGGCCGGGGAGCTGTTTTTT. Translated: CASFSGREAGELFF.

V is TRBV3-1 (or the pseudogene TRBV3-2) and J is TRBJ1-1; D is possibly TRBD1 (5 bases). The CDR3 covers 17 residues. Trimming stripped 0 bases from V and 0 bases from J, with 14 bases between. The germline V gene encodes CDR1 LGHDT and CDR2 YNNKEL (reference sequence). CDR3 sequence (DNA): TGTGCCAGCAGCCAAGATTGGCAGGGCGGGGTGAACACTGAAGCTTTCTTT. Translated, it gives CASSQDWQGGVNTEAFF.

The chain recombines TRBV28 with TRBJ2-1; TRBD2 is a possible D gene (5 bases). Trimming took 6 bases from V and 0 from J, leaving 12 bases between them. The CDR3 extends over 15 amino acids. Germline CDR1 and CDR2: MDHEN and SYDVKM. In DNA form, the CDR3 reads TGTGCCAGCAGATTTGTAGGGAGCTCCTACAATGAGCAGTTCTTC. It is translated as CASRFVGSSYNEQFF.

The chain combines TRBV6-2 or TRBV6-3 with TRBJ2-1; TRBD2 is a possible D gene (6 bases). CDR1 is MNHEY and CDR2 is SVGEGT in the germline V gene. The CDR3 extends over 16 amino acids. Deletions cut 2 bases from V and 8 bases from J, with 19 bases between. The CDR3 here is CASSYRIREAGDEQFF. Here the CDR3 DNA reads TGTGCCAGCAGTTACCGAATCAGGGAAGCGGGTGATGAGCAGTTCTTC.

The rearrangement links TRBV6-2 or TRBV6-3 to TRBJ1-1; D possibly corresponds to TRBD1 (5 bases). The CDR3 is 16 amino acids. Looked up from germline, CDR1 is MNHEY and CDR2 is SVGEGT. Deletions cut 2 bases from V and 5 bases from J, with 18 bases between. Written as DNA, the CDR3 is TGTGCCAGCAGTTACGGGACTCTACTAAGGGGAACTGAAGCTTTCTTT. It encodes CASSYGTLLRGTEAFF.

The chain links TRBV5-4 to TRBJ1-5; D is unclear. Germline CDR1 SGHNT, CDR2 YYREEE (reference sequence). V was trimmed by 4 bases and J by 0 bases, leaving 14 bases between them. This CDR3 has 16 amino acids. CDR3 sequence (DNA): TGTGCCAGCAGCCGGGGAGGGAGGGATAGCAATCAGCCCCAGCATTTT. Translated, it gives CASSRGGRDSNQPQHF.

V usage is TRBV6-2 or TRBV6-3 and J usage is TRBJ2-1; TRBD2 matches 9 bases. Germline loops: CDR1 MNHEY, CDR2 SVGEGT. The V segment lost 4 bases and the J segment 4 bases; nucleotides outside the gene matches: 2. The CDR3 spans 14 residues. CDR3 protein: CASSSTSGYNEQFF. CDR3 coding DNA: TGTGCCAGCAGTTCGACTAGCGGATACAATGAGCAGTTCTTC.

CDR3 sequence (DNA): TGTGCCAGCAGCTCACCGGGACAGATATACTATGGCTACACCTTC. It encodes CASSSPGQIYYGYTF. The rearrangement joins TRBV11-2 to TRBJ1-2; 7 nucleotides match TRBD1. V was clipped by 4 bases and J by 3 bases; unmatched bases: 8. CDR3 length: 15 amino acids. Germline V gene data show CDR1 as SGHAT and CDR2 as FQNNGV.

The chain joins TRBV27 to TRBJ1-4; no reliable D call. V was trimmed by 3 bases and J by 5 bases, leaving 10 bases between them. CDR1 and CDR2 from the germline V gene are MNHEY and SMNVEV (reference sequence). The CDR3 has 14 residues. As DNA, the CDR3 is TGTGCCAGCAGTTTTGGAGGCGGAAATGAAAAACTGTTTTTT. Residues: CASSFGGGNEKLFF.

The CDR3, as DNA: TGTGCCAGCAGCCCCCTCGGGACTAGCGTATTAAATGAGCAGTTCTTC. It specifies CASSPLGTSVLNEQFF. The J gene is TRBJ2-1, the V gene TRBV7-7, with 10 nucleotides matching TRBD2. This CDR3 comprises 16 residues. CDR1 is SSHAT, CDR2 FNYEAQ, per germline (reference sequence). The V segment lost 5 bases and the J segment 7 bases; nucleotides outside the gene matches: 11.

This clone occurred a few times. The V call is TRBV25-1, the J call TRBJ2-6, with 11 bases that match TRBD2. The ends lost 3 bases at V and 0 bases at J; junction bases unmatched: 4. Germline V gene sequence: CDR1 MGHDK, CDR2 SYGVNS. The CDR3 spans 18 residues. In DNA, the CDR3 is TGTGCCAGCAGTGACATGACTAGCGGGGACTCTGGGGCCAACGTCCTGACTTTC. Protein sequence: CASSDMTSGDSGANVLTF. The full variable domain, rest sourced from reference TRBV25-1 and TRBJ2-6, is EADIYQTPRYLVIGTGKKITLECSQTMGHDKMYWYQQDPGMELHLIHYSYGVNSTEKGDLSSESTVSRIRTEHFPLTLESARPSHTSQYLCASSDMTSGDSGANVLTFGAGSRLTVL.

The V gene is TRBV3-1 (or the pseudogene TRBV3-2), the J gene TRBJ2-7; TRBD2 agrees at 10 bases. Germline CDR1 and CDR2: LGHDT and YNNKEL (reference sequence). The CDR3 is made up of 18 amino acids. Trimming cost V 0 bases and J 5 bases; bases outside gene matches: 13. In DNA, the CDR3 is TGTGCCAGCAGCCAAGAAGAATCCCTAGCGGGAGCTCGGAACGAGCAGTACGTC. Translation gives CASSQEESLAGARNEQYV.

Only a few counts were recorded for this clone. The chain combines TRBV5-1 with TRBJ2-3; D not certain. Germline loops: CDR1 SGHRS, CDR2 YFSETQ. The CDR3 has 12 residues. Deletions cut 0 bases from V and 4 bases from J, with 3 bases between. The CDR3: CASSLAADTQYF. For the CDR3, the DNA is TGCGCCAGCAGCTTGGCCGCAGATACGCAGTATTTT.

This clone occurred once. The rearrangement links TRBV6-1 to TRBJ2-1; D perhaps matches TRBD2 (5 bases). The CDR3 runs 15 residues. CDR1 MNHNS and CDR2 SASEGT come from the germline V gene. V was shortened by 6 bases and J by 0 bases, with 12 bases between the two germline ends. CDR3 loop: CASSKAESSYNEQFF. The CDR3, as DNA: TGTGCCAGCAGCAAAGCGGAGAGCTCCTACAATGAGCAGTTCTTC.

The chain has TRBV3-1 (or the pseudogene TRBV3-2) and TRBJ1-2; 9 positions match TRBD1. Germline assignment: CDR1 LGHDT and CDR2 YNNKEL (reference sequence). Germline trimming cut 0 bases from V and 7 bases from J; bases unmatched to any gene: 9. CDR3 length equals 16 residues. The CDR3 here is CASSQDPGQGWSGYTF. The CDR3 DNA reads TGTGCCAGCAGCCAAGACCCCGGACAGGGGTGGTCTGGCTACACCTTC.

The V and J genes are TRBV14 and TRBJ1-1; D gene uncertain. Trimming cost V 3 bases and J 4 bases, with 6 bases left between them. The CDR3 runs 12 residues. Germline CDR1 and CDR2: SGHDN and FVKESK. The CDR3 DNA reads TGTGCCAGCAGCCAGAGGCCCACTGAAGCTTTCTTT. Translated, it gives CASSQRPTEAFF. Full variable domain (missing parts from reference TRBV14 and TRBJ1-1): EAGVTQFPSHSVIEKGQTVTLRCDPISGHDNLYWYRRVMGKEIKFLLHFVKESKQDESGMPNNRFLAERTGGTYSTLKVQPAELEDSGVYFCASSQRPTEAFFGQGTRLTVV.